The 13 T cell receptor beta chains given below trace back to one sample, sequenced in a study of blood T cells in healthy people across ages. With a J-beta primer mix and a sample-barcoded 5' primer, a second PCR ran roughly 7 to 11 cycles. TCRdb recomputed calls from the 5' RACE reads with MiXCR, one row per CDR3 protein. Seen here are over 700,000 distinct CDR3 sequences, roughly 25% observed once, and the top ten hold roughly a tenth. The same sample was also studied in work on T cells of mothers and their children.

The sequencing input was blood. These receptors originate from a boy aged 10-17 years in good health.

The CDR3 sequence: CASSFIPNPDEKLFF. As DNA, the CDR3 is TGTGCCAGCAGCTTCATCCCCAACCCGGATGAAAAACTGTTTTTT. The V and J genes are TRBV7-9 and TRBJ1-4; D is unresolved. The ends were cut back, 3 bases at V and 6 bases at J, with 14 bases in the middle. The CDR3 length is 15 residues. Germline loops: CDR1 SEHNR, CDR2 FQNEAQ (reference sequence).

The rearrangement uses TRBV28 and TRBJ1-1; D is unresolved. The V end was cut by 4 bases, the J end by 5 bases, with 14 bases between. CDR3 length: 14 residues. The germline gives CDR1 MDHEN, CDR2 SYDVKM. The CDR3 region has the DNA TGTGCCAGCAGTTCAGTATGGGTCAATACTGAAGCTTTCTTT. It yields the protein CASSSVWVNTEAFF.

The rearrangement uses TRBV7-9 and TRBJ2-5; no reliable D call. The DNA matches TRBJ2-7 better at its end, which makes the J call doubtful. Germline lookup yields CDR1 SEHNR and CDR2 FQNEAQ (reference sequence). The CDR3 runs 12 residues. This chain's CDR3 is CASSFDFYEQYF. The CDR3 region has the DNA TGTGCCAGCAGCTTCGACTTCTACGAGCAGTACTTC.

The chain links TRBV29-1 to TRBJ1-1, with D tentatively TRBD1 (6 bases). CDR1 is SQVTM and CDR2 is ANQGSEA in the germline V gene. The length of the CDR3 is 13 residues. V gave up 5 bases and J gave up 4 bases, with 14 bases separating them. The CDR3 nucleotides are TGCAGCGTTCTAGTAGAAGGGGGCACTGAAGCTTTCTTT. Encoded protein: CSVLVEGGTEAFF.

The chain combines TRBV24-1 with TRBJ2-5; tentative D call: TRBD1 (7 bases). The J call may not be correct, given that the DNA end is closer to TRBJ2-1. CDR1 is KGHDR and CDR2 is SFDVKD in the germline V gene. This CDR3 comprises 13 residues. CDR3 coding DNA: TGTGCCACCAGCCAGGGGGGAATAAATGAGCAGTTCTTC. Encoded protein: CATSQGGINEQFF.

On this clonotype: One end of the junction varies from germline; a read error may be responsible. The chain combines TRBV6-1 with TRBJ2-5, with D possibly TRBD1 on 5 matching bases. The tail of the sequence fits TRBJ2-1 better, so the J call may be wrong. The CDR3 extends over 13 amino acids. From germline, CDR1 is MNHNS and CDR2 SASEGT. CDR3 in DNA: TGTGCCAGCAGCGAAGAAAGGGGTTTCGGGCAGTTCTTC. Translated: CASSEERGFGQFF.

A note on this clonotype: One end of the junction does not line up with germline, which may come from a read error. The chain combines TRBV7-7 with TRBJ2-2; TRBD2 aligns across 14 bases. The CDR3 loop spans 16 amino acids. Germline V gene lookup returns CDR1 SSHAT and CDR2 FNYEAQ (reference sequence). The CDR3 DNA reads TGTGCTAGCAGCCGACTAGCGGGGGGGACCGCCGGGGAGCTGTTTTTT. Encoded protein: CASSRLAGGTAGELFF.

In its sample, this clonotype was seen a few times. The rearrangement links TRBV3-1 to TRBJ2-5, with 8 bases aligning to TRBD2. V lost 4 bases to trimming and J lost 4 bases; unmatched junction nucleotides: 11. This CDR3 is 16 amino acids long. Germline CDR1 is LGHDT and CDR2 is YNNKEL (reference sequence). The CDR3 sequence: CASSPLISGGPETQYF. CDR3 bases: TGTGCCAGCAGCCCCCTTATTTCGGGAGGGCCAGAGACCCAGTACTTC.

This clonotype has a handful of counts. V and J are TRBV20-1 and TRBJ1-4; the match to TRBD1 covers 7 bases. The trim removed 3 bases at V and 6 bases at J, leaving 7 bases unmatched. The germline CDR1 and CDR2 sequences are DFQATT and SNEGSKA (reference sequence). The length of the CDR3 is 14 residues. In nucleotides, the CDR3 is TGCAGTGCTAGCCGGGACAGATGGGATGAAAAACTGTTTTTT. This translates into CSASRDRWDEKLFF.

This clonotype was counted between two and nine times. The chain employs TRBV7-9 and TRBJ1-2; unclear D gene. Trimming pared 3 bases from V and 4 bases from J, leaving 15 bases between. The germline V gene has CDR1 SEHNR and CDR2 FQNEAQ (reference sequence). The CDR3 runs to 15 residues. As DNA, the CDR3 is TGTGCCAGCAGCTTGGGCGGCTCGGGGTCCTATGGCTACACCTTC. This codes for CASSLGGSGSYGYTF.

This chain links TRBV7-8 with TRBJ2-5; 11 bases fit TRBD2. Germline-derived CDR1 and CDR2 are SGHVS and FQNEAQ. The CDR3 is made up of 15 amino acids. Trimming took 5 bases from V and 3 from J; bases not matched to a gene: 5. The CDR3 region has the DNA TGTGCCAGCAGCGCCCTGACTAGCGGGGAAGAGACCCAGTACTTC. As protein: CASSALTSGEETQYF.

The chain has TRBV3-1 and TRBJ2-2; no clear D gene. The CDR3 totals 15 residues. Germline CDR1 LGHDT, CDR2 YNNKEL (reference sequence). Deletions cut 0 bases from V and 6 bases from J, with 11 bases between. The DNA of the CDR3 is TGTGCCAGCAGCCAAGATCCCGTCGGGTCCGGGGAGCTGTTTTTT. It specifies CASSQDPVGSGELFF.

The chain employs TRBV2 and TRBJ2-6; perhaps TRBD1 as D (7 bases). Trimming removed 8 bases from V and 0 bases from J, with 14 bases in between. The germline CDR1 and CDR2 sequences are SNHLY and FYNNEI. The CDR3 is 16 residues long. The CDR3 sequence is CASCPGGISGANVLTF. The CDR3 nucleotides are TGTGCCAGCTGTCCAGGGGGGATCTCTGGGGCCAACGTCCTGACTTTC. The whole variable domain, remainder taken from reference TRBV2 and TRBJ2-6, is EPEVTQTPSHQVTQMGQEVILRCVPISNHLYFYWYRQILGQKVEFLVSFYNNEISEKSEIFDDQFSVERPDGSNFTLKIRSTKLEDSAMYFCASCPGGISGANVLTFGAGSRLTVL.